This T cell receptor beta chain was captured in a study of blood T cell repertoires in COVID-19. Trimming cost V 6 bases and J 7 bases; bases outside gene matches: 8. The germline V gene encodes CDR1 MGHRA and CDR2 YSYEKL. This CDR3 is built from 13 residues. The method was immunoSEQ multiplex PCR; TCRdb's version includes in-frame clones alone and lacks a portion of them. The sample carries fewer than 400,000 clones, around 84% recorded once. The rearrangement links TRBV4-1 to TRBJ1-2; 7 nucleotides line up with TRBD1. The clonotype was recovered from a woman younger than 35 with acute or convalescent COVID-19. Sequenced material: peripheral blood. In DNA, the CDR3 is TGCGCCAGCAGTACAGGGGTCGGCGGTGGCTACACCTTC. It encodes CASSTGVGGGYTF.